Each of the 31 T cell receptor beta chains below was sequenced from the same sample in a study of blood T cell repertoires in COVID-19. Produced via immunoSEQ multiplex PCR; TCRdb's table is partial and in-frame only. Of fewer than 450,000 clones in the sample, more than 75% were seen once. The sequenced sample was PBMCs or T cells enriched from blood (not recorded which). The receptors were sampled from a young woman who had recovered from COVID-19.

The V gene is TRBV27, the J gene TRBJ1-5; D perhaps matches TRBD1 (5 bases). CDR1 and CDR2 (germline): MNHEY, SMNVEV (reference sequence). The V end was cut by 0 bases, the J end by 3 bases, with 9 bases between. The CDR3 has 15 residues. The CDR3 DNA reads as TGTGCCAGCAGTTTATCGAAGGGGTTCAATCAGCCCCAGCATTTT. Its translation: CASSLSKGFNQPQHF.

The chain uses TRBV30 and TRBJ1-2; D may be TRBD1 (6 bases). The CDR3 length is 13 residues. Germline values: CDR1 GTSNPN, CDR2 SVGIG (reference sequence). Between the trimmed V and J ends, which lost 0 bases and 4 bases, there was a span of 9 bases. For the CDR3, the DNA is TGTGCCTGGAGTGTAGACAGGACCTATGGCTACACCTTC. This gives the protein CAWSVDRTYGYTF.

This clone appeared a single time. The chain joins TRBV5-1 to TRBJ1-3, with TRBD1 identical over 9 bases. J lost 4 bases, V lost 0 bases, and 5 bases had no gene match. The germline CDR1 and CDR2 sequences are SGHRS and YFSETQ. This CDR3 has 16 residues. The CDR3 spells CASSLDGTGSGNTIYF. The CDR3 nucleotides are TGCGCCAGCAGCTTGGATGGGACAGGGTCCGGAAACACCATATATTTT.

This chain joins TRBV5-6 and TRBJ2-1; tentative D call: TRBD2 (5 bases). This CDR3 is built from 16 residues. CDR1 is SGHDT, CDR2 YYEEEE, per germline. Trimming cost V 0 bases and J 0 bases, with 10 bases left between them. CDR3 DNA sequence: TGTGCCAGCAGCTTGGCGGAGGTAACCTCCTACAATGAGCAGTTCTTC. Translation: CASSLAEVTSYNEQFF.

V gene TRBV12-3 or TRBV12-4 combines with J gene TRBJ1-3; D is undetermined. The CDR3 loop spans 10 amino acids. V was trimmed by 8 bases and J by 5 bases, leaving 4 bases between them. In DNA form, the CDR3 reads TGTGCCAGCGGCAGAAACACCATATATTTT. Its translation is CASGRNTIYF.

Here the CDR3 reads CASSPPNEADTQYF. Written as DNA, the CDR3 is TGTGCCAGCAGCCCACCCAACGAGGCAGATACGCAGTATTTT. The chain has TRBV11-3 and TRBJ2-3; D gene uncertain. The germline V gene encodes CDR1 SGHNT and CDR2 YENEEA. V was shortened by 5 bases and J by 4 bases, with 13 bases between the two germline ends. CDR3 length: 14 amino acids.

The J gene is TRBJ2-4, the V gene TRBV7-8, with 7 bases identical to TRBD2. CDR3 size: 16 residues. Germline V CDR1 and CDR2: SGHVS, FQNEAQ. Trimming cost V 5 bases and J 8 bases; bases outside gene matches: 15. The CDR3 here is CASSPILRGVRHIQYF. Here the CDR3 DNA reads TGTGCCAGCAGCCCCATACTACGGGGGGTTAGGCACATTCAGTACTTC.

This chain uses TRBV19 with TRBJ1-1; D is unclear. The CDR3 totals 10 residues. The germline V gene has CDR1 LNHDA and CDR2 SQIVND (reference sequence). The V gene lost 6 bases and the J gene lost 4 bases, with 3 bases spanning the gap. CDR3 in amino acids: CASSGTEAFF. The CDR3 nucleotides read TGTGCCAGTAGCGGCACTGAAGCTTTCTTT.

CDR3 DNA: TGTGCCAGCAGCGAGGGGACTAGCGGGGGCGTAGAGCAGTTCTTC. Translation: CASSEGTSGGVEQFF. This chain connects TRBV9 to TRBJ2-1, with 14 positions matching TRBD2. V shed 3 bases, J shed 10 bases, and the junction held 6 bases outside the gene matches. The germline gives CDR1 SGDLS, CDR2 YYNGEE. This CDR3 has 15 amino acids.

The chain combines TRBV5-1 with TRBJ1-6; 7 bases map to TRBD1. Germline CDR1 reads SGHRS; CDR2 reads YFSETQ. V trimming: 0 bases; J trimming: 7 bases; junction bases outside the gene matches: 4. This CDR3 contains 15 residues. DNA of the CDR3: TGCGCCAGCAGCTTGGCAATAGGGGGCAATTCACCCCTCCACTTT. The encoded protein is CASSLAIGGNSPLHF.

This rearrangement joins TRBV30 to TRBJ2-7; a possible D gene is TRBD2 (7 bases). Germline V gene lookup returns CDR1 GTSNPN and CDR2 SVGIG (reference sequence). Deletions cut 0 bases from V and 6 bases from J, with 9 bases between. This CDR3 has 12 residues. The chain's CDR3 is CAWSVGGGEQYF. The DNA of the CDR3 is TGTGCCTGGAGTGTAGGGGGGGGCGAGCAGTACTTC. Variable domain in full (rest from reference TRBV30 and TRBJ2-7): SQTIHQWPATLVQPVGSPLSLECTVEGTSNPNLYWYRQAAGRGLQLLFYSVGIGQISSEVPQNLSASRPQDRQFILSSKKLLLSDSGFYLCAWSVGGGEQYFGPGTRLTVT.

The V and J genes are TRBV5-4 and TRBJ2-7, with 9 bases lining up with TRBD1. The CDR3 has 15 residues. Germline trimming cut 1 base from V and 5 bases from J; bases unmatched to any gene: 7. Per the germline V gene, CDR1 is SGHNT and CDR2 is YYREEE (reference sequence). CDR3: CASSLPNRGRDEQYF. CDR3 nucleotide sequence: TGTGCCAGCAGCTTGCCAAACAGGGGGCGCGACGAGCAGTACTTC.

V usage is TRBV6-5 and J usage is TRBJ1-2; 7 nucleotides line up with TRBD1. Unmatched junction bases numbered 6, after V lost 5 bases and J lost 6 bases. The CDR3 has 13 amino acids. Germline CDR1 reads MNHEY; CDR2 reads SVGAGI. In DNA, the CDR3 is TGTGCCAGCAGTCCCGGGACAGAGCATGGCTACACCTTC. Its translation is CASSPGTEHGYTF.

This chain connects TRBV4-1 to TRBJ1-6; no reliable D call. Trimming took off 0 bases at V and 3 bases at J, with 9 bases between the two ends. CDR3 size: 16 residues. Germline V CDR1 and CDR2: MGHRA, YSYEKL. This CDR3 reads CASSQEPTVYNSPLHF. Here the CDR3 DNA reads TGCGCCAGCAGCCAAGAACCCACGGTCTATAATTCACCCCTCCACTTT.

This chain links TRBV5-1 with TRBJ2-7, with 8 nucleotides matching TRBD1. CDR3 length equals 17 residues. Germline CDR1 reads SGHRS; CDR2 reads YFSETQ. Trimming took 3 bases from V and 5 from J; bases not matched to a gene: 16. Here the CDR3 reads CASSSSTGTGPRNEQYF. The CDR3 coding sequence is TGCGCCAGCAGCTCCTCCACCGGGACAGGACCAAGGAACGAGCAGTACTTC.

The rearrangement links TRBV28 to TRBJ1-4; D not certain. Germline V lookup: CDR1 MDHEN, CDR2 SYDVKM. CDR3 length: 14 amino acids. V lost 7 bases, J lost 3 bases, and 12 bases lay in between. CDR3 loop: CASTSGRSNEKLFF. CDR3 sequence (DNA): TGTGCCAGCACCTCGGGGAGGTCTAATGAAAAACTGTTTTTT.

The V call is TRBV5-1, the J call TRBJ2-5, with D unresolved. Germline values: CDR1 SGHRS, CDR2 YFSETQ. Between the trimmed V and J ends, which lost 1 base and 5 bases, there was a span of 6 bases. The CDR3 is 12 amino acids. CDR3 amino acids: CASSLLRETQYF. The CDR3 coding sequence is TGCGCCAGCAGCTTGCTCCGGGAGACCCAGTACTTC.

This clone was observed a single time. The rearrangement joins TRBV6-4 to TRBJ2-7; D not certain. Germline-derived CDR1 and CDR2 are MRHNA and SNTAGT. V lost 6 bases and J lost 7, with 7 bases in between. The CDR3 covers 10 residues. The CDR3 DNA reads TGTGCCAGCAGAGCCTGTGAGCAGTACTTC. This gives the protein CASRACEQYF.

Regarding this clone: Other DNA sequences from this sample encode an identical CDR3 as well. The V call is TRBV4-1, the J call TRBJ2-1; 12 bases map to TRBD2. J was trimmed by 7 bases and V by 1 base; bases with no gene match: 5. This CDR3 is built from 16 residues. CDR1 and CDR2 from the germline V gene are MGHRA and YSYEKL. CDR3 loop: CASSQGLAGGHNEQFF. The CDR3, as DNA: TGCGCCAGCAGCCAAGGCCTAGCGGGGGGGCATAATGAGCAGTTCTTC.

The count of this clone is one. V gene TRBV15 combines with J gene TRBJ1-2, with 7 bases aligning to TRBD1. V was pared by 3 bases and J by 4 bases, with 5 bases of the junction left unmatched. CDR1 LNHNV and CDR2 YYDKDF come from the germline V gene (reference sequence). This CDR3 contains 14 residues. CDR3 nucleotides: TGTGCCACCAGCAGGGCCGGGACAGCCTATGGCTACACCTTC. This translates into CATSRAGTAYGYTF.

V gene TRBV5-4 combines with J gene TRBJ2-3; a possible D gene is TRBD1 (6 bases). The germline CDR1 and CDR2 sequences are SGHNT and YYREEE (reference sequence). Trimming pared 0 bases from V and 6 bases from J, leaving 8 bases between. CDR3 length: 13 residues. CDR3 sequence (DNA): TGTGCCAGCAGCTTGGCAGGGGCGGATACGCAGTATTTT. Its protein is CASSLAGADTQYF.

The CDR3 bases are TGTGCCAGCAGCTTTACGGGTCCGGGAGGCAATCAGCCCCAGCATTTT. This codes for CASSFTGPGGNQPQHF. The chain is built from TRBV5-6 and TRBJ1-5; D uncertain. V lost 2 bases and J lost 2, with 14 bases in between. The CDR3 consists of 16 residues. Germline-derived CDR1 and CDR2 are SGHDT and YYEEEE. Together with reference TRBV5-6 and TRBJ1-5, the CDR3 gives the full variable domain: DAGVTQSPTHLIKTRGQQVTLRCSPKSGHDTVSWYQQALGQGPQFIFQYYEEEERQRGNFPDRFSGHQFPNYSSELNVNALLLGDSALYLCASSFTGPGGNQPQHFGDGTRLSIL.

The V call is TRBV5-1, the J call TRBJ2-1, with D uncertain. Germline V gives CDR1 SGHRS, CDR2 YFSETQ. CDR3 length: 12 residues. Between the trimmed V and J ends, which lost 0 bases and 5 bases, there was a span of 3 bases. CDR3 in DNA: TGCGCCAGCAGCTTGGCCGACAATGAGCAGTTCTTC. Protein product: CASSLADNEQFF.

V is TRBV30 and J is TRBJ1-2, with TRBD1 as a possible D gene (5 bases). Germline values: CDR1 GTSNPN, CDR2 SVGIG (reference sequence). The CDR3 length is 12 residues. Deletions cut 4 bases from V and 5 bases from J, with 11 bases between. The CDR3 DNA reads TGTGCCTGGATCACAGGTTATTATGGCTACACCTTC. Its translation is CAWITGYYGYTF.

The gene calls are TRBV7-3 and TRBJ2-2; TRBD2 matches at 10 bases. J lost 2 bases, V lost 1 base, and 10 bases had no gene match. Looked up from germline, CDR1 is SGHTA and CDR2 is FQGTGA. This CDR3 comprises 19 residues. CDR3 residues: CASSLRGSGLAVNTGELFF. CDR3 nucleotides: TGTGCCAGCAGCTTAAGGGGCAGCGGACTAGCGGTTAACACCGGGGAGCTGTTTTTT. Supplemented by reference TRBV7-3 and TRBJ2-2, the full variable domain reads GAGVSQTPSNKVTEKGKYVELRCDPISGHTALYWYRQSLGQGPEFLIYFQGTGAADDSGLPNDRFFAVRPEGSVSTLKIQRTERGDSAVYLCASSLRGSGLAVNTGELFFGEGSRLTVL.

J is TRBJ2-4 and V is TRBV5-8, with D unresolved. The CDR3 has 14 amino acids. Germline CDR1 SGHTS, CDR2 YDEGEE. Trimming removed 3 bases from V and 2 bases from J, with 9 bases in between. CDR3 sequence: CASSYGQSKNIQYF. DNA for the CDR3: TGTGCCAGCAGCTATGGGCAGTCCAAAAACATTCAGTACTTC.

The CDR3 coding sequence is TGTGCCAGCAGCCAAGCTCTCGTCCCACTCTCTGGAAACACCATATATTTT. This translates into CASSQALVPLSGNTIYF. This chain links TRBV3-1 (or the pseudogene TRBV3-2) with TRBJ1-3, with D uncertain. Trimming stripped 1 base from V and 0 bases from J, with 13 bases between. The CDR3 has 17 residues. Germline V gene lookup returns CDR1 LGHDT and CDR2 YNNKEL (reference sequence).

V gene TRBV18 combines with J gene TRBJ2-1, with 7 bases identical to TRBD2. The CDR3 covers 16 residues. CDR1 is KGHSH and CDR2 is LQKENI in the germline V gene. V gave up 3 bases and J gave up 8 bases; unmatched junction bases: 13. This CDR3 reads CASSPWGGTKSDEQFF. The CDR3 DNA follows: TGTGCCAGCTCACCTTGGGGGGGGACCAAATCGGATGAGCAGTTCTTC. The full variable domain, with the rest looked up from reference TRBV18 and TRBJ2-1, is NAGVMQNPRHLVRRRGQEARLRCSPMKGHSHVYWYRQLPEEGLKFMVYLQKENIIDESGMPKERFSAEFPKEGPSILRIQQVVRGDSAAYFCASSPWGGTKSDEQFFGPGTRLTVL.

CDR3 nucleotides: TGTGCCAGCAGCCAAGATCTTAGAGGTCTATATGGCTACACCTTC. It specifies CASSQDLRGLYGYTF. The chain combines TRBV4-2 with TRBJ1-2; D remains ambiguous. The CDR3 totals 15 residues. CDR1 is LGHNA, CDR2 YNFKEQ, per germline. The V gene lost 0 bases and the J gene lost 5 bases, with 13 bases spanning the gap.

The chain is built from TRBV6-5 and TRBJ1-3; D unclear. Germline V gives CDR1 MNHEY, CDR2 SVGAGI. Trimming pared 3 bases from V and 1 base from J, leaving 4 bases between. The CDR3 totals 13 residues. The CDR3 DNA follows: TGTGCCAGCAGTTATCTGTCTGGAAACACCATATATTTT. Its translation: CASSYLSGNTIYF.

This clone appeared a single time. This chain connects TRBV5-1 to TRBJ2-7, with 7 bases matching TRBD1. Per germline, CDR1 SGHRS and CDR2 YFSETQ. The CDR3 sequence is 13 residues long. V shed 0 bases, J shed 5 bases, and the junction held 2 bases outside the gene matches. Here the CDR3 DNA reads TGCGCCAGCAGCTTGGAGGGGGCTAACGAGCAGTACTTC. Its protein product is CASSLEGANEQYF.